The rows below give T cell receptor beta chains drawn from one sample of a study of cytomegalovirus exposure and HLA in healthy donors. Profiling relied on immunoSEQ multiplex PCR, and the TCRdb table lists in-frame clones only, not all of them. The table lists 180,000 or so clones, under 90% of them singletons. The source material was PBMCs. These receptors all stem from a boy younger than 10 in good health and CMV-seronegative. The CDR3 runs from the conserved cysteine through the conserved F or W. Each record gives: clone size, J gene, V gene, CDR3 protein. Some rows mark clone size as missing; the rest say once, few, many or name a class of expanded clone.

NA	TRBJ2-7	TRBV6-5	CASSYRGDEQYF
NA	TRBJ1-2	TRBV2	CASSPTGSDYGYTF
NA	TRBJ2-5	TRBV19	CASSSGTSGTQETQYF
NA	TRBJ2-5	TRBV7-2	CASSAGPAGETQYF
NA	TRBJ1-5	TRBV19	CASDSYSNQPQHF
NA	TRBJ2-2	TRBV9	CASSHSGGDTGELFF
few	TRBJ1-4	TRBV7-6	CASLVGQGISLFF
NA	TRBJ2-3	TRBV7-9	CASSLGGGLTDTQYF
NA	TRBJ2-2	TRBV10-1	CASSEGQEIAGELFF
NA	TRBJ1-4	TRBV18	CASSLRETNEKLFF
NA	TRBJ1-1	TRBV5-1	CASSHYPGQSLYTEAFF
NA	TRBJ1-1	TRBV5-4	CASSSRQTNTEAFF
NA	TRBJ2-3	TRBV2	CASTNWGGVADTQYF
NA	TRBJ2-6	TRBV7-9	CASSLQGDRGSGANVLTF
once	TRBJ2-2	TRBV9	CASSVRLAGGAGELFF
NA	TRBJ1-2	TRBV15	CATSRPSANYGYTF
NA	TRBJ1-1	TRBV7-6	CASSRGGWTGDTEAFF
few	TRBJ1-2	TRBV5-6	CASSSGSLYGYTF
once	TRBJ2-3	TRBV7-6	CASSSGGAPGDTQYF
NA	TRBJ2-7	TRBV11-3	CASSLVSRANTYEQYF
once	TRBJ2-1	TRBV4-1	CASSQGVVTSGGAFNEQFF
NA	TRBJ2-5	TRBV7-2	CASSLILAEETQYF
NA	TRBJ2-7	TRBV19	CASSIVRGAKEQYF
NA	TRBJ1-1	TRBV5-1	CASSLWDRGRETEAFF
NA	TRBJ2-7	TRBV11-2	CASSLVGAGGYEQYF
NA	TRBJ1-2	TRBV27	CASSFRGGPNYGYTF
NA	TRBJ2-4	TRBV5-4	CASSLWVAGPTEAKNIQYF
NA	TRBJ2-2	TRBV7-9	CASSRGTGIRTGELFF
NA	TRBJ2-5	TRBV19	CASSIGGQGVAQYF
NA	TRBJ1-5	TRBV19	CASSKTGFGQPQHF
NA	TRBJ1-1	TRBV7-3	CASSLNGVNTEAFF
once	NA	TRBV4-3	CASSQDLAQPGQGSHEQYF
few	TRBJ2-7	TRBV5-1	CASSLARGLHEQYF
NA	TRBJ1-4	TRBV5-8	CASSREGNEKLFF
NA	TRBJ1-2	TRBV28	CASSYHRAGVRGYTF
NA	TRBJ2-5	TRBV4-3	CASSQDTGGLAKETQYF
NA	TRBJ2-7	TRBV6-1	CASSEEKGLTYEQYF
NA	TRBJ1-2	TRBV5-1	CASRGAGVANYGYTF
NA	TRBJ1-2	TRBV20-1	CSARAGNGYTF
NA	TRBJ1-2	TRBV6-5	CASGYRGYGYTF
NA	TRBJ1-1	TRBV9	CASSPIGVNTEAFF
NA	TRBJ1-1	TRBV21-1	CASSKRDRGRGSTEAFF
NA	TRBJ2-3	TRBV18	CASSPYVASGGPRRDTQYF
NA	TRBJ2-7	TRBV25-1	CAMTRGDYEQYF
NA	TRBJ1-6	TRBV7-6	CASSLRVGLNSPLHF
NA	TRBJ1-2	TRBV29-1	CSVEDRQGVIGYTF
NA	TRBJ2-7	TRBV13	CASSLSDGEAGAKSYEQYF
NA	TRBJ2-3	TRBV7-2	CASGGADTQYF
NA	TRBJ2-7	TRBV19	CASSLTPDSSYEQYF
NA	TRBJ1-1	TRBV6-5	CASSEEQGLRAFF
NA	TRBJ2-2	TRBV5-4	CASSLGGGAGELFF
few	TRBJ1-1	TRBV18	CASSPANLGLMNTEAFF
once	TRBJ2-5	TRBV30	CAWSARWGEAETQYF
NA	NA	TRBV6-1	CASSLWTGRTYEQYF
NA	TRBJ1-1	TRBV30	CAWGVTGLNTEAFF